A selection of T cell receptor beta chains follows, all from one sample in a study of cytomegalovirus exposure and HLA in healthy donors. Sequenced by immunoSEQ multiplex PCR; TCRdb stores in-frame clones only, minus some. The table shows roughly 190,000 clones, with around 87% occurring only once. The source material was PBMCs. The receptors originated from a boy aged 2 to 9 in good health and CMV-seronegative. The CDR3 runs from the conserved cysteine through the conserved F or W. A D gene is named only where the DNA matches it firmly. Not all rows give a size; the values are once, few, many and, for expanded clones, a class.

d_call j_call clone_size v_call cdr3_nt cdr3_aa
NA TRBJ2-5 NA TRBV6-1 TGTGCCAGCAGCGAAAGGGGCGCGGGGCAGTACCAAGAGACCCAGTACTTC CASSERGAGQYQETQYF
NA TRBJ1-6 NA TRBV30 TGTGCCTGGACGGGAAGCTCCTATAATTCACCCCTCCACTTT CAWTGSSYNSPLHF
NA TRBJ1-2 once TRBV7-9 TGTGCCACTCCGCCCATAGAGGGAGGCGACTATGGCTACACCTTC CATPPIEGGDYGYTF
NA TRBJ1-1 NA TRBV5-1 TGCGCCAGCAGCTTGGCACAGGGAGGGGAGTACACTGAAGCTTTCTTT CASSLAQGGEYTEAFF
TRBD2 TRBJ2-6 few TRBV19 TGTGCCTCTAAGGGGCCCGGACTAGAGATCTCTGGGGCCAACGTCCTGACTTTC CASKGPGLEISGANVLTF
NA TRBJ1-5 NA TRBV6-5 TGTGCCAGCACCACGACAGAGAATCAGCCCCAGCATTTT CASTTTENQPQHF
TRBD2 TRBJ2-5 NA TRBV27 TGTGCCAGCAGTTCACCGGGACTAGCGGGGGGCCAAGAGACCCAGTACTTC CASSSPGLAGGQETQYF
NA TRBJ2-1 NA TRBV6-1 TGTGCCAGCAGTGTACAGGGTTCCTATGAGCAGTTCTTC CASSVQGSYEQFF
TRBD1 TRBJ1-6 NA TRBV5-1 TGCGCCAGCAGCGTGGGACAGAACCCTAATTCACCCCTCCACTTT CASSVGQNPNSPLHF
TRBD1 TRBJ1-1 NA TRBV6-1 TGTGCCAGCAGGAACACAGGGGGTATGACTGAAGCTTTCTTT CASRNTGGMTEAFF
NA TRBJ2-7 NA TRBV30 TGTGCCTGGAGGCCCAACGCATTTGGCTCAACACCCTACGAGCAGTACTTC CAWRPNAFGSTPYEQYF
TRBD1 TRBJ1-5 NA TRBV15 TGTGCCACCAGCATTTCCCAGGGGGGCAATCAGCCCCAGCATTTT CATSISQGGNQPQHF
NA TRBJ2-7 NA TRBV5-1 TGCGCCAGCAGCTTGGGTCGAGACTCCTACGAGCAGTACTTC CASSLGRDSYEQYF
NA TRBJ1-1 NA TRBV5-1 TGCGCCAGCAGCTTGGGCGGGGATAGCACTGAAGCTTTCTTT CASSLGGDSTEAFF